The rows below give T cell receptor beta chains drawn from one sample of a study of blood T cell repertoires in COVID-19. Produced via immunoSEQ multiplex PCR; TCRdb's table is partial and in-frame only. The sample holds about 220,000 clones, 85% to 90% seen once. Sequenced sample: PBMCs or T cells enriched from blood (not recorded which). The receptor source for this set is a woman aged 18-29 years in a cohort exposed to, infected with or recovered from COVID-19 (not recorded which). CDR3s include the opening cysteine and the closing phenylalanine or tryptophan. Fields, in order: D gene, J gene, V gene, clone size, CDR3 protein, CDR3 DNA. D genes are given only for firm matches. Size is stated for part of the rows, as once, few or many counts, or as a class when the clone is expanded.

>NA|TRBJ2-1|TRBV21-1|NA
CASSKERTSGGPSSYNEQFF
TGTGCCAGCAGCAAAGAAAGAACTAGCGGGGGGCCTTCATCCTACAATGAGCAGTTCTTC
>NA|TRBJ1-4|TRBV14|NA
CASSQDPPQSFGVAEKLFF
TGTGCCAGCAGCCAAGACCCGCCGCAATCTTTCGGAGTGGCTGAAAAACTGTTTTTT
>TRBD1|TRBJ2-5|TRBV7-7|NA
CASSSTPGQGLGETQYF
TGTGCCAGCAGCTCGACCCCTGGACAGGGGCTTGGAGAGACCCAGTACTTC
>NA|TRBJ1-5|TRBV2|NA
CASTQDGGNQPQHF
TGTGCCAGCACCCAGGACGGGGGAAATCAGCCCCAGCATTTT
>TRBD1|TRBJ1-5|TRBV6-5|NA
CASSSGQGRTQPQHF
TGTGCCAGCAGTTCTGGACAGGGTAGAACTCAGCCCCAGCATTTT
>TRBD1|TRBJ2-5|TRBV5-1|NA
CASSLGQGETQYF
TGCGCCAGCAGCTTGGGACAGGGAGAGACCCAGTACTTC
>TRBD1|TRBJ1-1|TRBV23-1|NA
CASSQGDRGATEAFF
TGCGCCAGCAGTCAAGGGGACAGAGGGGCCACTGAAGCTTTCTTT
>NA|TRBJ2-3|TRBV5-6|NA
CASSLVQGNTDTQYF
TGTGCCAGCAGCTTGGTGCAGGGGAACACAGATACGCAGTATTTT
>TRBD1|TRBJ2-2|TRBV5-1|NA
CASSMTGQHTGELFF
TGCGCCAGCAGCATGACAGGGCAACACACCGGGGAGCTGTTTTTT
>NA|TRBJ2-3|TRBV6-1|NA
CASSVDLDSQGTDTQYF
TGTGCCAGCAGTGTTGACCTGGACAGCCAGGGGACAGATACGCAGTATTTT
>TRBD1|TRBJ1-5|TRBV25-1|NA
CASSETGTGSNQPQHF
TGTGCCAGCAGTGAAACCGGGACAGGGAGCAATCAGCCCCAGCATTTT
>NA|TRBJ1-1|TRBV5-1|NA
CASSTSGLTGTEAFF
TGCGCCAGCAGCACCTCGGGACTCACCGGGACTGAAGCTTTCTTT
>NA|TRBJ1-1|TRBV19|once
CASSPGGTNTEAFF
TGTGCCAGTAGTCCGGGGGGGACTAACACTGAAGCTTTCTTT
>TRBD2|TRBJ2-5|TRBV7-9|once
CASSRARNGLAGQETQYF
TGTGCCAGCAGCCGAGCCCGGAATGGACTAGCGGGCCAAGAGACCCAGTACTTC
>NA|TRBJ1-2|TRBV6-2/TRBV6-3|once
CASSLNYGYTF
TGTGCCAGCAGTTTAAACTATGGCTACACCTTC
>NA|TRBJ2-1|TRBV5-1|once
CASSLDPTGSSYNEQFF
TGCGCCAGCAGCTTGGATCCCACAGGCAGCTCCTACAATGAGCAGTTCTTC
>TRBD1|TRBJ1-2|TRBV6-5|NA
CASRNRGQGAYGYTF
TGTGCCAGCAGGAACCGCGGACAGGGTGCCTATGGCTACACCTTC
>TRBD2|TRBJ2-1|TRBV7-8|once
CASSLDPSGKLEQFF
TGTGCCAGCAGCTTAGATCCTAGCGGGAAATTGGAGCAGTTCTTC
>NA|TRBJ2-1|TRBV7-9|NA
CASSLTGGSYNEQFF
TGTGCCAGCAGCTTAACCGGGGGTTCCTACAATGAGCAGTTCTTC
>NA|TRBJ1-4|TRBV5-5|NA
CASSYSERGEKLFF
TGTGCCAGCAGCTACTCCGAAAGGGGGGAAAAACTGTTTTTT
>TRBD1|TRBJ1-1|TRBV12-3/TRBV12-4|NA
CASSGSDRVAFF
TGTGCCAGCAGTGGGTCGGACAGGGTAGCTTTCTTT
>TRBD1|TRBJ2-1|TRBV5-1|NA
CASSLLSGGSNEQFF
TGCGCCAGCAGCTTGTTGTCAGGGGGATCTAATGAGCAGTTCTTC
>NA|TRBJ1-5|TRBV2|NA
CASSETGEGNQPQHF
TGTGCCAGCAGTGAAACGGGGGAGGGCAATCAGCCCCAGCATTTT